This T cell receptor beta chain was captured by sequencing in a study of blood T cell repertoires in COVID-19. This CDR3 is built from 13 residues. The germline V gene encodes CDR1 KGHDR and CDR2 SFDVKD. Trimming at V came to 9 bases and at J to 10 bases, leaving 12 bases not matched to a gene. Recruits, aged roughly 18 to 95 years, lived in 20 to 30 US areas. Participants reported their clinical history, and cohort assignment relied on those reports. As handled by the study authors: Counts of nucleated cells, estimated from reference gene primer amplification, were obtained. Here immunoSEQ multiplex PCR was the method, and the copy in TCRdb shows in-frame clones only, minus some. V and J calls and clone size are those listed in that table; D and trimming were worked out from the DNA. The sample has 150,000 to 200,000 clones, around four fifths seen once.

The chain employs TRBV24-1 and TRBJ1-1, with 8 bases matching TRBD1. This clonotype was obtained from a man aged 35-49 years who had recovered from COVID-19. The sample taken for sequencing was PBMCs or T cells enriched from blood (not recorded which). In nucleotides, the CDR3 is TGTGCCACCCGAGAAACCGGGACAGGAGCAGCTTTCTTT. Translation gives CATRETGTGAAFF.